The entry that follows covers one T cell receptor (beta chain) sequence. Its antigen is undetermined. This record comes from a study of T cell repertoires in cytomegalovirus infection. One entry per CDR3 protein, called by TCRdb with MiXCR from the reads. In the table there are some 900,000 distinct CDR3 sequences, around a third of which are singletons. CDR3 length: 14 residues. V lost 6 bases, J lost 2 bases, and 13 bases lay in between. Germline CDR1 MNHEY, CDR2 SVGEGT. The sequenced sample was cultured CD8+ T cells from PBMCs, obtained from culture after CMV antigen stimulation. The rearrangement links TRBV6-2 or TRBV6-3 to TRBJ1-2; D perhaps matches TRBD1 (5 bases). This receptor was identified in a human donor in good health (CMV status not recorded). Some clones in this sample may be carry-over from other donors' samples. CDR3 residues: CASRKPGLNYGYTF. The CDR3, as DNA: TGTGCCAGCAGGAAACCGGGGCTGAACTATGGCTACACCTTC.